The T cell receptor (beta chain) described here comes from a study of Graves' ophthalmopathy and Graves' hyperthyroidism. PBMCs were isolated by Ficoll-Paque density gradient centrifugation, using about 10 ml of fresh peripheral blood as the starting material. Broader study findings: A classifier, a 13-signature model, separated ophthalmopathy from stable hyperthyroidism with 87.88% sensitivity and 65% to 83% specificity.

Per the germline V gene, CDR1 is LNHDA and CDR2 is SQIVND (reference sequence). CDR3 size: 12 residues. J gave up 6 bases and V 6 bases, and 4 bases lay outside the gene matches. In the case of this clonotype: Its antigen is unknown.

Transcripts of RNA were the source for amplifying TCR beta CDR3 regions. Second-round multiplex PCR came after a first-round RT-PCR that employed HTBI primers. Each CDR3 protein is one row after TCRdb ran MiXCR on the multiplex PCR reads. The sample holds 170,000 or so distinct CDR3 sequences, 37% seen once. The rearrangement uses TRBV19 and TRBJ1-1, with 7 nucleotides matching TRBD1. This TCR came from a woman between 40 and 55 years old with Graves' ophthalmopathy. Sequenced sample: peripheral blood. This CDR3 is CASRRGHAEAFF. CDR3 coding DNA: TGTGCCAGTAGGAGGGGGCACGCTGAAGCTTTCTTT. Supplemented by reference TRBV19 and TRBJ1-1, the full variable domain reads DGGITQSPKYLFRKEGQNVTLSCEQNLNHDAMYWYRQDPGQGLRLIYYSQIVNDFQKGDIAEGYSVSREKKESFPLTVTSAQKNPTAFYLCASRRGHAEAFFGQGTRLTVV.